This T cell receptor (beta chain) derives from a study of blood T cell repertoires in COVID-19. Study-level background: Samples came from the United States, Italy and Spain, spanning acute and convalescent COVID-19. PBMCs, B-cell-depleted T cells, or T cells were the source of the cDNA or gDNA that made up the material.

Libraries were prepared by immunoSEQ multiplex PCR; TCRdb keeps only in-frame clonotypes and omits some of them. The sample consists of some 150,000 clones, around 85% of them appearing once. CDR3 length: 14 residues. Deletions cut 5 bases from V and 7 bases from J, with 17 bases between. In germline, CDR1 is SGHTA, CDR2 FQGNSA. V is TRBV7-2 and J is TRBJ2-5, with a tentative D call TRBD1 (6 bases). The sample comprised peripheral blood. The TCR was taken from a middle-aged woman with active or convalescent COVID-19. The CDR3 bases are TGTGCCAGCAGCCTGGGACACCAAGAGGGGACCCAGTACTTC. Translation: CASSLGHQEGTQYF.